This entry lists 28 T cell receptor beta chains sequenced from one sample in a study of cytomegalovirus exposure and HLA in healthy donors. PCR was performed using 60 Vbeta and 13 Jbeta primers. Libraries were prepared by immunoSEQ multiplex PCR; TCRdb keeps only in-frame clonotypes and omits some of them. The data show approximately 180,000 clones, about three quarters seen once. Sequencing was carried out using PBMCs. The source of these receptors is a woman aged 40 to 50 in good health and CMV-seronegative.

This chain uses TRBV29-1 with TRBJ1-3; D is possibly TRBD1 (6 bases). The CDR3 consists of 13 residues. Germline CDR1 is SQVTM and CDR2 is ANQGSEA. Trimming left V 2 bases short and J 1 base short, with 6 bases between. CDR3 DNA sequence: TGCAGCGTTGAAAGGGGGTCTGGAAACACCATATATTTT. It translates to CSVERGSGNTIYF.

The chain links TRBV19 to TRBJ1-5; 9 bases fit TRBD1. The CDR3 has 19 residues. Germline V gene sequence: CDR1 LNHDA, CDR2 SQIVND (reference sequence). Trimming at V came to 10 bases and at J to 1 base, leaving 20 bases not matched to a gene. The CDR3 coding sequence is TGTGCCACCGCAAGGCCCTCGGGACAGGGCGTTCGGAGCAATCAGCCCCAGCATTTT. Protein: CATARPSGQGVRSNQPQHF.

This clone has a handful of counts. The gene calls are TRBV6-1 and TRBJ2-6; perhaps TRBD2 as D (7 bases). The V and J ends lost 8 bases and 3 bases respectively, with 14 bases between them. Germline assignment: CDR1 MNHNS and CDR2 SASEGT. The CDR3 consists of 15 residues. The CDR3 here is CASLRGGGGANVLTF. The CDR3 bases are TGTGCCAGCCTGAGGGGGGGAGGTGGGGCCAACGTCCTGACTTTC.

The rearrangement joins TRBV7-8 to TRBJ2-3; the D gene is possibly TRBD2 (5 bases). Germline V gives CDR1 SGHVS, CDR2 FQNEAQ. This CDR3 has 14 amino acids. V was pared by 6 bases and J by 2 bases, with 12 bases between. The CDR3 coding sequence is TGTGCCAGCAGAAGAGGGTCGCCCACAGATACGCAGTATTTT. Protein sequence: CASRRGSPTDTQYF.

This chain links TRBV6-6 with TRBJ1-1, with a possible D match to TRBD1 (6 bases). The CDR3 runs 14 residues. The germline gives CDR1 MNHNY, CDR2 SVGAGI (reference sequence). Deletions cut 6 bases from V and 3 bases from J, with 14 bases between. CDR3 sequence: CASRPGGRDTEAFF. As DNA, the CDR3 is TGTGCCAGCAGACCCGGGGGGCGCGACACTGAAGCTTTCTTT.

The chain recombines TRBV2 with TRBJ2-7, with D unclear. Germline CDR1 reads SNHLY; CDR2 reads FYNNEI. Trimming removed 4 bases from V and 2 bases from J, with 9 bases in between. The CDR3 extends over 13 amino acids. As DNA, the CDR3 is TGTGCCAGCAGTGGGCAGGCAGCCTACGAGCAGTACGTC. As protein: CASSGQAAYEQYV.

The chain joins TRBV4-3 to TRBJ1-2, with D maybe TRBD1 (5 bases). Germline CDR1 is LGHNA and CDR2 is YSLEER. V was shortened by 2 bases and J by 7 bases, with 14 bases between the two germline ends. The CDR3 sequence is 14 residues long. The CDR3 bases are TGCGCCAGCAGCCAACCTCGGGAGCAGGGTGGCTACACCTTC. It is translated as CASSQPREQGGYTF.

This clone occurred once. V is TRBV18 and J is TRBJ1-3, with 7 positions matching TRBD1. CDR3 size: 14 residues. V lost 4 bases and J lost 2; bases outside the gene matches: 2. Germline V CDR1 and CDR2: KGHSH, LQKENI. This CDR3 is CASSQGTAGNTIYF. The DNA of the CDR3 is TGTGCCAGCTCACAGGGGACAGCTGGAAACACCATATATTTT.

The chain joins TRBV11-3 to TRBJ1-1, with D tentatively TRBD1 (5 bases). V lost 6 bases to trimming and J lost 4 bases, with 9 bases between them. Germline loops: CDR1 SGHNT, CDR2 YENEEA. The CDR3 is 12 residues long. CDR3 residues: CASSHGGTEAFF. CDR3 sequence (DNA): TGTGCCAGCAGTCACGGGGGCACTGAAGCTTTCTTT.

This rearrangement joins TRBV11-3 to TRBJ2-7, with 13 bases that match TRBD2. V lost 7 bases to trimming and J lost 0 bases; unmatched junction nucleotides: 15. Germline lookup yields CDR1 SGHNT and CDR2 YENEEA. The CDR3 has 19 amino acids. The CDR3 here is CASTPGGLAGPSSSYEQYF. The CDR3 DNA is TGTGCCAGCACCCCAGGGGGACTAGCGGGGCCCTCGAGCTCCTACGAGCAGTACTTC.

This clone was recorded a few times. The V gene is TRBV6-1, the J gene TRBJ1-2; the D gene is possibly TRBD1 (6 bases). Trimming cost V 8 bases and J 2 bases, with 18 bases left between them. Germline loops: CDR1 MNHNS, CDR2 SASEGT. The CDR3 is made up of 15 amino acids. The CDR3 sequence: CASPTPRGGNYGYTF. The CDR3, as DNA: TGTGCCAGCCCCACCCCCCGAGGGGGAAACTATGGCTACACCTTC.

This clone is a singleton in its sample. This chain connects TRBV18 to TRBJ2-2, with 8 nucleotides matching TRBD1. This CDR3 contains 15 residues. CDR1 is KGHSH and CDR2 is LQKENI in the germline V gene. J lost 0 bases, V lost 3 bases, and 0 bases had no gene match. CDR3 sequence: CASSPGQANTGELFF. For the CDR3, the DNA is TGTGCCAGCTCACCGGGACAGGCGAACACCGGGGAGCTGTTTTTT.

The chain links TRBV7-2 to TRBJ2-1; possibly TRBD2 for D (6 bases). This CDR3 is 16 amino acids long. The V end lost 2 bases, the J end lost 2 bases, and 13 bases lay between the germline ends. Germline loops: CDR1 SGHTA, CDR2 FQGNSA. The CDR3 nucleotides are TGTGCCAGCAGCTTATGGTCGGGAGATCCCTACAATGAGCAGTTCTTC. Translated: CASSLWSGDPYNEQFF.

This clone was found a few times. The chain links TRBV4-2 to TRBJ2-3, with 7 bases fitting TRBD2. Germline CDR1 reads LGHNA; CDR2 reads YNFKEQ. The CDR3 consists of 16 residues. J was trimmed by 0 bases and V by 6 bases; bases with no gene match: 9. In DNA, the CDR3 is TGTGCCAGCAGACCCCGGGACTACCGTAGCACAGATACGCAGTATTTT. The encoded protein is CASRPRDYRSTDTQYF.

This clone was seen only a few times. The chain links TRBV7-2 to TRBJ2-1; D not certain. The V end was cut by 5 bases, the J end by 9 bases, with 11 bases between. Germline CDR1 is SGHTA and CDR2 is FQGNSA. The CDR3 spans 12 residues. In DNA form, the CDR3 reads TGTGCCAGCAGCCCACTGCGTTTTGAGCAGTTCTTC. Translation: CASSPLRFEQFF.

J is TRBJ2-1 and V is TRBV19; perhaps TRBD2 as D (5 bases). V shed 6 bases and J shed 0 bases, with 18 bases lying between them. Germline V gene lookup returns CDR1 LNHDA and CDR2 SQIVND (reference sequence). The CDR3 length is 17 residues. CDR3 protein: CASSFLGGRPSYNEQFF. CDR3 coding DNA: TGTGCCAGTAGCTTTTTAGGCGGGCGGCCCTCCTACAATGAGCAGTTCTTC.

The V and J genes are TRBV5-1 and TRBJ2-6; maybe TRBD1 (5 bases). The V and J ends lost 4 bases and 0 bases respectively, with 14 bases between them. CDR3 length equals 17 residues. Looked up from germline, CDR1 is SGHRS and CDR2 is YFSETQ. The CDR3: CASSPTGSPSGANVLTF. DNA of the CDR3: TGCGCCAGCAGCCCTACAGGTTCCCCCTCTGGGGCCAACGTCCTGACTTTC.

The sample holds one count of this clone. The chain joins TRBV7-2 to TRBJ2-3, with 10 bases lining up with TRBD2. The CDR3 consists of 15 residues. Germline V gene sequence: CDR1 SGHTA, CDR2 FQGNSA. The V gene end was trimmed by 5 bases and the J gene end by 4 bases; junction bases not matched to a gene: 6. CDR3 bases: TGTGCCAGCAGCACCTCAGCGGGAGGGGCAGATACGCAGTATTTT. Its translation: CASSTSAGGADTQYF.

The rearrangement uses TRBV5-1 and TRBJ1-2; D call uncertain. V gave up 0 bases and J gave up 4 bases, with 16 bases separating them. The CDR3 totals 16 residues. Germline CDR1 SGHRS, CDR2 YFSETQ. The CDR3: CASSLEIQDYGYGYTF. DNA of the CDR3: TGCGCCAGCAGCTTGGAGATCCAGGACTACGGCTATGGCTACACCTTC. Variable domain in full (rest from reference TRBV5-1 and TRBJ1-2): KAGVTQTPRYLIKTRGQQVTLSCSPISGHRSVSWYQQTPGQGLQFLFEYFSETQRNKGNFPGRFSGRQFSNSRSEMNVSTLELGDSALYLCASSLEIQDYGYGYTFGSGTRLTVV.

The chain combines TRBV5-1 with TRBJ2-5; 10 bases are a match to TRBD2. The CDR3 contains 15 residues. CDR1 SGHRS and CDR2 YFSETQ come from the germline V gene. V was clipped by 2 bases and J by 3 bases; unmatched bases: 4. The DNA of the CDR3 is TGCGCCAGCAGCTTAGGCAGCGGGAGGGAAGAGACCCAGTACTTC. Translation: CASSLGSGREETQYF. The variable domain in full, with the rest retrieved from reference TRBV5-1 and TRBJ2-5, is KAGVTQTPRYLIKTRGQQVTLSCSPISGHRSVSWYQQTPGQGLQFLFEYFSETQRNKGNFPGRFSGRQFSNSRSEMNVSTLELGDSALYLCASSLGSGREETQYFGPGTRLLVL.

The chain links TRBV29-1 to TRBJ2-7, with no clear D. The CDR3 is 13 residues long. Germline CDR1 is SQVTM and CDR2 is ANQGSEA. The V and J ends lost 3 bases and 0 bases respectively, with 9 bases between them. The CDR3 DNA reads TGCAGCGTTGAGGCTCGAGACTCCTACGAGCAGTACGTC. Translated, it gives CSVEARDSYEQYV.

This chain uses TRBV5-4 with TRBJ1-1; D uncertain. Germline V CDR1 and CDR2: SGHNT, YYREEE (reference sequence). V was clipped by 3 bases and J by 1 base, with 10 bases between them. The CDR3 totals 14 residues. DNA for the CDR3: TGTGCCAGCAGCTCGGACTCCCGGAACACTGAAGCTTTCTTT. Translation: CASSSDSRNTEAFF. The complete variable domain, with remaining parts taken from reference TRBV5-4 and TRBJ1-1, reads ETGVTQSPTHLIKTRGQQVTLRCSSQSGHNTVSWYQQALGQGPQFIFQYYREEENGRGNFPPRFSGLQFPNYSSELNVNALELDDSALYLCASSSDSRNTEAFFGQGTRLTVV.

This clone was counted only a few times. The chain links TRBV11-3 to TRBJ1-1, with TRBD1 matching over 7 bases. V trimming: 5 bases; J trimming: 1 base; junction bases outside the gene matches: 4. The CDR3 has 14 amino acids. The V gene's germline CDR1 is SGHNT and CDR2 YENEEA. The CDR3 nucleotides are TGTGCCAGCAGCGACAGGGTAGCGAACACTGAAGCTTTCTTT. Its translation: CASSDRVANTEAFF.

The genes are TRBV18 and TRBJ1-1, with a tentative D call TRBD1 (6 bases). This CDR3 comprises 15 residues. Germline CDR1 KGHSH, CDR2 LQKENI. V gave up 4 bases and J gave up 3 bases, with 15 bases separating them. The CDR3 bases are TGTGCCAGCTCACTAAACAGGGCGGGGGACACTGAAGCTTTCTTT. Amino acid sequence: CASSLNRAGDTEAFF.

In this sample, this clone turned up once. DNA for the CDR3: TGTGCCAGCACCCCGTCAGGGGGCTCCGGGGAGCTGTTTTTT. Its protein product is CASTPSGGSGELFF. The rearrangement joins TRBV27 to TRBJ2-2; 8 bases align to TRBD1. CDR1 and CDR2 (germline): MNHEY, SMNVEV (reference sequence). This CDR3 is 14 amino acids long. Trimming removed 7 bases from V and 6 bases from J; junction bases left unmatched: 7.

The rearrangement joins TRBV27 to TRBJ2-1; a possible D gene is TRBD2 (7 bases). The length of the CDR3 is 14 residues. Looked up from germline, CDR1 is MNHEY and CDR2 is SMNVEV (reference sequence). V was cut by 10 bases and J by 7 bases, with 20 bases left in between. CDR3 amino acids: CATRRGGVNNEQFF. CDR3 nucleotide sequence: TGTGCCACCCGGAGGGGGGGGGTTAATAATGAGCAGTTCTTC.

The J gene is TRBJ1-4, the V gene TRBV18; D is unresolved. V lost 3 bases to trimming and J lost 5 bases, with 4 bases between them. Germline V gene data show CDR1 as KGHSH and CDR2 as LQKENI. The CDR3 sequence is 12 residues long. CDR3 protein: CASSPQNEKLFF. CDR3 nucleotide sequence: TGTGCCAGCTCACCGCAGAATGAAAAACTGTTTTTT.

CDR3: CATAGTQYSPLHF. The DNA of the CDR3 is TGTGCCACGGCAGGGACTCAGTATTCACCCCTCCACTTT. V and J are TRBV6-6 and TRBJ1-6; the D gene is possibly TRBD1 (5 bases). Germline V gene data show CDR1 as MNHNY and CDR2 as SVGAGI (reference sequence). This CDR3 region has 13 residues. V was cut by 10 bases and J by 8 bases, with 15 bases left in between.